This entry features one T cell receptor beta chain sequence. The sample belongs to a study of graft-versus-host responses after intestinal transplantation. About the research overall: Transplant types were multivisceral, liver-intestinal, or isolated intestinal. Every one of the recipients received anti-thymocyte globulin induction and afterwards took tacrolimus and steroids for three to four years.

Only in-frame clones appear in the TCRdb table, and some are missing; sequencing was by immunoSEQ multiplex PCR. This table holds some 24,000 clones, about 40% found once. Germline CDR1 KGHSH, CDR2 LQKENI. The V gene lost 3 bases and the J gene lost 5 bases, with 19 bases spanning the gap. The CDR3 consists of 16 residues. This sequence originates from a human patient who received an intestinal transplant. The source material was alloreactive CD4+ T cells from a mixed lymphocyte reaction culture, sampled before intestinal transplant. Specified subset: CFSE-low proliferating T cells sorted from approximately 6-day pre-transplant mixed lymphocyte reaction (GvH or HvG direction). This chain links TRBV18 with TRBJ1-1; weak D call: TRBD1 (5 bases). The CDR3: CASSPYVDSGGTEAFF. The CDR3 DNA reads TGTGCCAGCTCACCCTACGTCGACTCCGGGGGGACTGAAGCTTTCTTT.